Presented here are 8 T cell receptor beta chains from one specimen sequenced in a study of cytomegalovirus exposure and HLA in healthy donors. PCR amplification relied on 60 Vbeta primers (plus 13 Jbeta primers). The table came from immunoSEQ multiplex PCR; TCRdb's copy has only in-frame clones and leaves some out. The sample lists nearly 110,000 clones, about 81% occurring once. The sample taken for sequencing was PBMCs. The receptors originated from a man aged 30 to 45 in good health and CMV-seropositive.

This clone turned up a few times. This sequence joins TRBV5-1 and TRBJ1-4; 8 positions agree with TRBD1. V shed 2 bases, J shed 1 base, and the junction held 7 bases outside the gene matches. Germline CDR1 and CDR2: SGHRS and YFSETQ. This CDR3 has 17 residues. The CDR3 loop is CASSLGQGGVTNEKLFF. The CDR3 DNA reads TGCGCCAGCAGCTTAGGACAGGGCGGAGTAACTAATGAAAAACTGTTTTTT.

The gene calls are TRBV19 and TRBJ2-5, with D tentatively TRBD2 (6 bases). CDR1 and CDR2 from the germline V gene are LNHDA and SQIVND (reference sequence). The CDR3 loop spans 14 amino acids. V was trimmed by 3 bases and J by 2 bases, leaving 10 bases between them. The chain's CDR3 is CASSIGRSQETQYF. The CDR3 nucleotides read TGTGCCAGTAGTATTGGGAGGAGTCAAGAGACCCAGTACTTC.

Comment on this clone: Other nucleotide sequences in the sample specify the same CDR3. J is TRBJ2-1 and V is TRBV5-1, with 7 bases fitting TRBD1. The CDR3 spans 14 residues. V was pared by 3 bases and J by 3 bases, with 3 bases of the junction left unmatched. Per the germline V gene, CDR1 is SGHRS and CDR2 is YFSETQ. CDR3 residues: CASSSSGGYNEQFF. CDR3 in DNA: TGCGCCAGCAGCTCGTCAGGGGGCTACAATGAGCAGTTCTTC.

This clone was counted only a few times. DNA of the CDR3: TGTGCCATCAGTGGGACAGGGCAGAACACTGAAGCTTTCTTT. The encoded protein is CAISGTGQNTEAFF. The chain uses TRBV10-3 and TRBJ1-1; 8 bases agree with TRBD1. Losses at the gene ends were 4 bases for V and 1 base for J; bases not matched to a gene: 2. The CDR3 runs 14 residues. The germline gives CDR1 ENHRY, CDR2 SYGVKD.

V gene TRBV9 combines with J gene TRBJ2-3; 9 nucleotides match TRBD2. CDR1 is SGDLS and CDR2 is YYNGEE in the germline V gene. The junction had 7 bases not matched to a gene; V was cut back by 4 bases and J by 1 base. CDR3 length: 16 residues. CDR3 in DNA: TGTGCCAGCAGCTCAGGCGGGGGGGCCGGCACAGATACGCAGTATTTT. It yields the protein CASSSGGGAGTDTQYF.

The chain has TRBV6-1 and TRBJ2-7; 9 bases fit TRBD1. The length of the CDR3 is 14 residues. Germline lookup yields CDR1 MNHNS and CDR2 SASEGT. V was clipped by 4 bases and J by 7 bases; unmatched bases: 8. CDR3: CASSVRDRDGEQYF. CDR3 in DNA: TGTGCCAGCAGTGTCCGGGACAGGGATGGGGAGCAGTACTTC.

Concerning this clone itself: Compared with germline, one end of the junction differs, possibly owing to a read error. J is TRBJ2-7 and V is TRBV5-7, with 15 bases that match TRBD2. TRBV5-7 is given ORF status, its function remaining uncertain. The CDR3 length is 15 residues. The CDR3 nucleotides read TGTGCCAGCAGCTCCGGGACTAGCGGGGGGTGCCAGATTAAGTTC. Amino acid sequence: CASSSGTSGGCQIKF.

The rearrangement uses TRBV19 and TRBJ2-5; 12 nucleotides agree with TRBD2. There are 13 residues in the CDR3. Germline CDR1 reads LNHDA; CDR2 reads SQIVND (reference sequence). The V gene end was trimmed by 9 bases and the J gene end by 4 bases; junction bases not matched to a gene: 3. The CDR3 is CASQTSGGETQYF. For the CDR3, the DNA is TGTGCCAGCCAGACTAGCGGGGGAGAGACCCAGTACTTC.